The 5 T cell receptor beta chains listed next were all sequenced from one sample in a study of early T cells in non-severe SARS-CoV-2 infection. TCRdb re-called the 5' RACE reads through MiXCR, storing one row per CDR3 protein. The sample contains some 40,000 distinct CDR3 sequences, roughly 5.4% of which appear only once. Sequenced sample: whole blood. The source is an adult who was a healthcare worker with PCR-confirmed SARS-CoV-2 infection or an uninfected control (not recorded which).

In its sample, this clonotype was seen a few times. V is TRBV4-2 and J is TRBJ2-7; TRBD1 matches 7 bases. This CDR3 has 15 residues. Germline V gene data show CDR1 as LGHNA and CDR2 as YNFKEQ. V was clipped by 1 base and J by 3 bases; unmatched bases: 6. CDR3 DNA sequence: TGTGCCAGCAGCCAAGCTTCGGGACAGAGCTACGAGCAGTACTTC. Its translation: CASSQASGQSYEQYF.

This clonotype was counted ten times or more. The chain joins TRBV5-4 to TRBJ2-3; TRBD2 aligns across 8 bases. The CDR3 is 14 amino acids. Looked up from germline, CDR1 is SGHNT and CDR2 is YYREEE (reference sequence). Losses at the gene ends were 4 bases for V and 6 bases for J; bases not matched to a gene: 7. The CDR3 coding sequence is TGTGCCAGCAGCCCCGGGACTAGATCCGATACGCAGTATTTT. This codes for CASSPGTRSDTQYF.

This clonotype was recorded many times. V and J are TRBV30 and TRBJ1-1; weak D call: TRBD1 (5 bases). V lost 0 bases to trimming and J lost 5 bases, with 16 bases between them. The CDR3 contains 15 residues. Germline values: CDR1 GTSNPN, CDR2 SVGIG (reference sequence). CDR3 region: CAWSVQFRAGTEAFF. CDR3 DNA: TGTGCCTGGAGTGTACAGTTCAGGGCGGGGACTGAAGCTTTCTTT.

The rearrangement joins TRBV11-2 to TRBJ2-4; D unclear. Between the trimmed V and J ends, which lost 5 bases and 5 bases, there was a span of 4 bases. This CDR3 is built from 11 residues. CDR1 is SGHAT and CDR2 is FQNNGV in the germline V gene. CDR3: CASSPQNIQYF. As DNA, the CDR3 is TGTGCCAGCAGCCCGCAAAACATTCAGTACTTC. Full variable domain (remainder filled in from reference TRBV11-2 and TRBJ2-4): EAGVAQSPRYKIIEKRQSVAFWCNPISGHATLYWYQQILGQGPKLLIQFQNNGVVDDSQLPKDRFSAERLKGVDSTLKIQPAKLEDSAVYLCASSPQNIQYFGAGTRLSVL.

This sequence joins TRBV5-6 and TRBJ2-7; 11 bases fit TRBD2. Germline CDR1 SGHDT, CDR2 YYEEEE. The CDR3 runs 15 residues. The junction had 4 bases not matched to a gene; V was cut back by 3 bases and J by 2 bases. The DNA of the CDR3 is TGTGCCAGCAGCTCGACTAGCGGGACTACCTACGAGCAGTACTTC. Protein product: CASSSTSGTTYEQYF. Combining the CDR3 with reference TRBV5-6 and TRBJ2-7 gives the whole variable domain DAGVTQSPTHLIKTRGQQVTLRCSPKSGHDTVSWYQQALGQGPQFIFQYYEEEERQRGNFPDRFSGHQFPNYSSELNVNALLLGDSALYLCASSSTSGTTYEQYFGPGTRLTVT.